This is a list of T cell receptor beta chains from one sample in a study of prognosis after radiotherapy for stage I lung cancer. TCRdb itself ran the multiplex PCR reads through MiXCR, one entry per CDR3 protein. This sample has some 35,000 distinct CDR3 sequences, with nearly 35% found just once. Sequenced here: PBMCs, sampled before or after stereotactic body radiation therapy (not recorded which). Receptors originate from a donor aged 50 or older with non-small cell lung cancer. The CDR3 runs from the conserved cysteine through the conserved F or W.

TRBV6-2/TRBV6-3	TRBJ2-5	CASIDLPRPQGGETQYF
TRBV2	TRBJ1-2	CASSEMSVVANYGYTF
TRBV18	TRBJ2-7	CASSPHRTGQGYEQYF
TRBV12-3/TRBV12-4	TRBJ2-7	CASSLSGPLEQYF
TRBV28	TRBJ2-7	CASSSSLGGDYEQYF
TRBV7-3	TRBJ1-3	CASSLNAGGHIGNTIYF
TRBV5-6	TRBJ2-5	CASSSPSGSETQYF
TRBV5-5	TRBJ2-5	CASSSGLAQWTQYF
TRBV6-4	TRBJ2-6	CTSSKDGVGSVANVLTF
TRBV5-6	TRBJ2-6	CASSLLGQEFNPSGANVLTF
TRBV20-1	TRBJ1-2	CSARGTRGFNYGYTF
TRBV7-3	TRBJ1-4	CASSLMPGPNEKLFF
TRBV7-9	TRBJ2-6	CASSRRGVTGANVLTF
TRBV3-1	TRBJ1-4	CAISQAGGWQLFF
TRBV29-1	TRBJ1-2	CSDRGQGAGGYTF
TRBV6-1	TRBJ1-5	CASSEVLAEGQPQHF
TRBV6-5	TRBJ2-7	CASSYRRGVAGKDEQYF
TRBV27	TRBJ1-6	CASSLEGSYNSPLHF
TRBV6-2/TRBV6-3	TRBJ2-2	CASTPTGTLNTWELFF
TRBV6-1	TRBJ2-1	CASSTGQGLNNEQFF
TRBV29-1	TRBJ2-1	CSAGTSGLNEQFF
TRBV11-2	TRBJ2-7	CASSQRRMHEQYF
TRBV19	TRBJ2-2	CASSPTRTRDTGELFF
TRBV20-1	TRBJ1-6	CSAHLRDRINSPLHF
TRBV6-1	TRBJ2-7	CASSDRVGGTYEQYF
TRBV24-1	TRBJ1-5	CATSAGLQPQHF